The clone carrying this T cell receptor (beta chain) was found many times. Its antigen is unidentified. This sample was included in a study of T cells after yellow fever vaccination. TCRdb re-called the 5' RACE reads with MiXCR, one entry per CDR3 protein. The top ten clones hold under 2.5% of a sample with some 69,000 distinct CDR3 sequences, 5% to 6.5% of them seen once. Study-level findings and limits: A minor fraction of clonotypes spanned both CD4 and CD8 compartments.

The TCR was taken from a man aged 18-30 years who received the YFV17D yellow fever vaccine. This specimen consisted of CD4+ T cells sorted from PBMCs, obtained more than 13 days after the first yellow fever vaccination.

The DNA for the CDR3 is TGTGCCAGCAGCGAATGGGGTTTCCCAGATACGCAGTATTTT. Its protein is CASSEWGFPDTQYF. V and J are TRBV9 and TRBJ2-3; D is uncertain. Trimming pared 3 bases from V and 4 bases from J, leaving 12 bases between. Germline CDR1 is SGDLS and CDR2 is YYNGEE. The CDR3 has 14 residues.